The sequence of this T cell receptor (beta chain) was determined in a study of blood T cell repertoires in COVID-19. In the study overall: Donors in Cohort 3 counted as recovered after two negative PCRs, clearance, or symptom resolution. Collection of acute and convalescent COVID-19 samples took place in the United States, Italy and Spain. The analysed material was cDNA or gDNA that came from T cells, B-cell-depleted T cells, or PBMCs.

The V gene lost 7 bases and the J gene lost 1 base, with 7 bases spanning the gap. The CDR3 runs 12 residues. Germline CDR1 is ENHRY and CDR2 is SYGVKD. Original analysis: The assay estimated nucleated cells by amplifying reference gene primers. Produced via immunoSEQ multiplex PCR; TCRdb's table is partial and in-frame only. That table supplies the V and J calls and clone size; D and trimming were determined from the DNA. This table has 250,000 to 300,000 clones, more than 75% appearing once. Sample: PBMCs or T cells enriched from blood (not recorded which). This chain joins TRBV10-3 and TRBJ1-1; D gene ambiguous. This receptor was identified in a woman aged 55 to 70 in a cohort exposed to, infected with or recovered from COVID-19 (not recorded which). Written as DNA, the CDR3 is TGTGCCATCAAAACGGGGAACACTGAAGCTTTCTTT. The encoded protein is CAIKTGNTEAFF.